This TCR beta chain is from a study of read filtering for tumor transcriptome and immune sequencing. This library used approximately 0.4 ug RNA and molecular barcoded adaptors spanning alpha/delta and beta/gamma chains. TCRdb passed the reads through MiXCR, listing each CDR3 protein once. The sample has around 26,000 distinct CDR3 sequences; around 14% are singletons. Many counts were recorded for this clonotype. Compared with germline, one end of the junction differs, possibly owing to a read error. There are 13 residues in the CDR3. The germline CDR1 and CDR2 sequences are SGHDN and FVKESK. Sequenced: a population of CD138-negative cells sorted from bone marrow. This chain connects TRBV14 to TRBJ1-1, with D tentatively TRBD1 (5 bases). This sequence was found in a donor aged 40 or over with multiple myeloma. DNA for the CDR3: TGTGTCAGCAGCCTACAGGAGAACACTGAAGCTTTCTTT. Its translation: CVSSLQENTEAFF.